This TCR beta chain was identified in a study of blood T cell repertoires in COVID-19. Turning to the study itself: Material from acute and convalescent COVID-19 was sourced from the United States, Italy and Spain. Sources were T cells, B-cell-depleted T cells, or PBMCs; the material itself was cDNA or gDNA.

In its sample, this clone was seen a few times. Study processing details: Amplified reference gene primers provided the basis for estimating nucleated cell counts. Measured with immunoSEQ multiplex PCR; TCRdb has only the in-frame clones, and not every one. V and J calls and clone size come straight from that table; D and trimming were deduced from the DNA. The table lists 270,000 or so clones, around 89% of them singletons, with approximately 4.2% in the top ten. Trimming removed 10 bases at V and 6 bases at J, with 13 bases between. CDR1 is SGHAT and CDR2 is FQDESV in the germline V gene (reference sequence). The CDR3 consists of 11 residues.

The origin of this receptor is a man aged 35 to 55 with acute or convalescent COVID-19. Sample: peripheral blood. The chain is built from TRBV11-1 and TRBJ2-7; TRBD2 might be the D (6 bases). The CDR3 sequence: CATQLGGEQYF. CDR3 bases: TGTGCCACCCAGCTCGGGGGCGAGCAGTACTTC.